These 32 T cell receptor beta chains originate from one sample sequenced in a study of shared clonotypes between healthy human individuals. Some clones are missing from TCRdb's copy, which holds only in-frame ones; the method was immunoSEQ multiplex PCR. The table includes fewer than 150,000 clones, about 62% detected once. Sample: memory CD8+ T cells sorted from blood. Specified subset: CD45RO+ cells pooled with CCR7-negative TemRA cells. The receptors stem from a woman aged 25 to 39 in good health.

V is TRBV6-1 and J is TRBJ2-3, with D maybe TRBD2 (7 bases). Trimming shortened V by 4 bases and J by 4 bases, and 18 bases separated the two germline ends. The CDR3 covers 16 residues. Germline V gives CDR1 MNHNS, CDR2 SASEGT. The CDR3 here is CASSVGGGVGADTQYF. The CDR3 coding sequence is TGTGCCAGCAGTGTGGGAGGGGGAGTGGGGGCAGATACGCAGTATTTT.

In nucleotides, the CDR3 is TGTGCCAGCAGCGGACTAGCGGGAACTTCCTACGAGCAGTACTTC. Translated, it gives CASSGLAGTSYEQYF. The rearrangement joins TRBV6-6 to TRBJ2-7; 12 nucleotides align to TRBD2. Trimming took 6 bases from V and 1 from J; bases not matched to a gene: 4. Germline V gene data show CDR1 as MNHNY and CDR2 as SVGAGI (reference sequence). This CDR3 contains 15 residues.

The V call is TRBV7-2, the J call TRBJ1-3; 7 nucleotides agree with TRBD1. Trimming took 5 bases from V and 0 from J; bases not matched to a gene: 4. The CDR3 has 15 residues. From germline, CDR1 is SGHTA and CDR2 FQGNSA. CDR3 residues: CASSLGQNSGNTIYF. The CDR3 DNA is TGTGCCAGCAGCCTGGGACAGAACTCTGGAAACACCATATATTTT.

This chain links TRBV27 with TRBJ2-1, with a weak D call TRBD1 (5 bases). V lost 2 bases and J lost 6, with 5 bases in between. CDR1 and CDR2 from the germline V gene are MNHEY and SMNVEV (reference sequence). The CDR3 runs to 12 residues. CDR3 in amino acids: CASSLTGNEQFF. CDR3 coding DNA: TGTGCCAGCAGTTTAACAGGCAATGAGCAGTTCTTC.

The chain uses TRBV25-1 and TRBJ2-1; 9 bases are a match to TRBD2. Germline V gene sequence: CDR1 MGHDK, CDR2 SYGVNS. This CDR3 is 13 amino acids long. J was trimmed by 6 bases and V by 6 bases; bases with no gene match: 3. The CDR3 protein is CASRGTSFNEQFF. In DNA, the CDR3 is TGTGCCAGCAGGGGGACTAGCTTCAATGAGCAGTTCTTC.

The J gene is TRBJ1-5, the V gene TRBV27; D is undetermined. This CDR3 has 15 residues. The V gene lost 9 bases and the J gene lost 0 bases, with 15 bases spanning the gap. Germline CDR1 and CDR2: MNHEY and SMNVEV (reference sequence). The CDR3, as DNA: TGTGCCAGTAGGACTTCGTCCGATAGCAATCAGCCCCAGCATTTT. This translates into CASRTSSDSNQPQHF.

Ten or more counts support this clone. The chain combines TRBV25-1 with TRBJ2-1; 7 bases are a match to TRBD2. V was clipped by 1 base and J by 5 bases; unmatched bases: 14. The CDR3 loop spans 18 amino acids. CDR1 is MGHDK, CDR2 SYGVNS, per germline. The CDR3 bases are TGTGCCAGCAGTGAATGGGCGGGGAGGGATGAACTCGACAATGAGCAGTTCTTC. It is translated as CASSEWAGRDELDNEQFF.

The genes are TRBV5-4 and TRBJ1-4, with D possibly matching TRBD1 (6 bases). This CDR3 has 15 amino acids. The V gene lost 3 bases and the J gene lost 11 bases, with 20 bases spanning the gap. Germline V CDR1 and CDR2: SGHNT, YYREEE (reference sequence). The CDR3 DNA reads TGTGCCAGCAGCTCTGAACGGGGGCCTGACGGGAAACTGTTTTTT. It translates to CASSSERGPDGKLFF.

The chain employs TRBV7-6 and TRBJ1-5, with 7 bases that match TRBD1. From germline, CDR1 is SGHVS and CDR2 FNYEAQ. Losses at the gene ends were 5 bases for V and 6 bases for J; bases not matched to a gene: 10. This CDR3 has 15 amino acids. Here the CDR3 reads CASSGGDRQGQPQHF. CDR3 nucleotides: TGTGCCAGCAGCGGAGGGGACAGACAGGGTCAGCCCCAGCATTTT.

This clone was found a few times. The CDR3 coding sequence is TGTGCCAGCAGTGACAGGGCAGGGGGCTCCTACAATGAGCAGTTCTTC. Amino acid sequence: CASSDRAGGSYNEQFF. The gene calls are TRBV6-4 and TRBJ2-1; 7 nucleotides match TRBD1. Germline values: CDR1 MRHNA, CDR2 SNTAGT. Trimming removed 2 bases from V and 0 bases from J; junction bases left unmatched: 4. This CDR3 is 16 amino acids long.

The table lists this clone with a count of one. J is TRBJ2-5 and V is TRBV4-1, with 10 bases matching TRBD2. The closer fit of TRBJ2-7 to the DNA end suggests the J call may be wrong. The CDR3 consists of 18 residues. In germline, CDR1 is MGHRA, CDR2 YSYEKL. CDR3 residues: CASSQELAGSLRGYEQYF. CDR3 DNA: TGCGCCAGCAGCCAAGAACTAGCGGGATCACTACGGGGCTACGAGCAGTACTTC.

This clone was recorded a few times. The rearrangement joins TRBV6-1 to TRBJ1-2; 11 bases align to TRBD1. This CDR3 region has 17 residues. J lost 3 bases, V lost 6 bases, and 12 bases had no gene match. Germline CDR1 and CDR2: MNHNS and SASEGT. CDR3 residues: CASRESDRGPQDYGYTF. The CDR3 DNA is TGTGCCAGCAGGGAATCGGACAGGGGGCCCCAGGACTATGGCTACACCTTC.

This chain joins TRBV28 and TRBJ1-5; D not resolved. CDR1 and CDR2 from the germline V gene are MDHEN and SYDVKM. The CDR3 has 14 residues. The ends were cut back, 3 bases at V and 0 bases at J, with 6 bases in the middle. CDR3 nucleotide sequence: TGTGCCAGCAGTTTTGACAATAGCAATCAGCCCCAGCATTTT. Protein product: CASSFDNSNQPQHF.

This clone appeared once. This chain joins TRBV28 and TRBJ2-7; D not resolved. With 2 bases removed from V and 3 bases from J, the gap between germline ends came to 14 bases. The CDR3 has 15 amino acids. Germline lookup yields CDR1 MDHEN and CDR2 SYDVKM. CDR3 protein: CASSLGPRPYYEQYF. As DNA, the CDR3 is TGTGCCAGCAGTTTAGGCCCGAGACCCTACTACGAGCAGTACTTC.

This clone appeared a single time. The rearrangement joins TRBV18 to TRBJ2-2, with D perhaps matching TRBD1 (5 bases). Germline V CDR1 and CDR2: KGHSH, LQKENI. The CDR3 contains 13 residues. Trimming shortened V by 3 bases and J by 5 bases, and 7 bases separated the two germline ends. CDR3 DNA: TGTGCCAGCTCACCGGACATAACCGGGGAGCTGTTTTTT. Protein: CASSPDITGELFF.

V gene TRBV6-5 combines with J gene TRBJ1-4, with a weak D call TRBD1 (5 bases). Per the germline V gene, CDR1 is MNHEY and CDR2 is SVGAGI. The CDR3 has 13 residues. V lost 6 bases to trimming and J lost 7 bases, with 12 bases between them. The CDR3 spells CASREGPGEKLFF. DNA for the CDR3: TGTGCCAGCAGGGAGGGGCCGGGTGAAAAACTGTTTTTT.

The rearrangement uses TRBV5-1 and TRBJ2-1, with 7 bases aligning to TRBD2. This CDR3 is built from 15 residues. Germline V gene sequence: CDR1 SGHRS, CDR2 YFSETQ. Trimming removed 4 bases from V and 3 bases from J; junction bases left unmatched: 7. The CDR3 loop is CASSPGGEVYNEQFF. The CDR3 DNA follows: TGCGCCAGCAGCCCTGGGGGGGAGGTCTACAATGAGCAGTTCTTC.

V usage is TRBV5-5 and J usage is TRBJ2-7; D not resolved. V was trimmed by 0 bases and J by 3 bases, leaving 10 bases between them. Per the germline V gene, CDR1 is SGHKS and CDR2 is YYEKEE (reference sequence). CDR3 size: 14 residues. The CDR3 region has the DNA TGTGCCAGCAGCTTGGGTGACTGGAGCTACGAGCAGTACTTC. Amino acids: CASSLGDWSYEQYF.

This sequence joins TRBV7-2 and TRBJ2-7, with D unresolved. CDR3 length: 12 residues. The V end was cut by 5 bases, the J end by 5 bases, with 10 bases between. The germline CDR1 and CDR2 sequences are SGHTA and FQGNSA. Written as DNA, the CDR3 is TGTGCCAGCAGCCCAATGGCGGACGAGCAGTACTTC. As protein: CASSPMADEQYF.

This clone was seen only a few times. The same CDR3 can be traced to other DNA sequences in this sample. The CDR3 reads CASSYRTSGHNEQFF. The CDR3, as DNA: TGTGCCAGCAGCTACCGGACTAGCGGCCACAATGAGCAGTTCTTC. This chain connects TRBV7-9 to TRBJ2-1; 10 bases map to TRBD2. Trimming took 4 bases from V and 5 from J; bases not matched to a gene: 5. The CDR3 has 15 residues. The germline V gene has CDR1 SEHNR and CDR2 FQNEAQ (reference sequence). The full variable domain, with the rest looked up from reference TRBV7-9 and TRBJ2-1, is DTGVSQNPRHKITKRGQNVTFRCDPISEHNRLYWYRQTLGQGPEFLTYFQNEAQLEKSRLLSDRFSAERPKGSFSTLEIQRTEQGDSAMYLCASSYRTSGHNEQFFGPGTRLTVL.

This clone was recorded a few times. V usage is TRBV28 and J usage is TRBJ1-5; 7 positions match TRBD1. Trimming at V came to 5 bases and at J to 3 bases, leaving 10 bases not matched to a gene. Germline-derived CDR1 and CDR2 are MDHEN and SYDVKM. The CDR3 is 16 amino acids. The CDR3 spells CASSIYLGQPNQPQHF. CDR3 in DNA: TGTGCCAGCAGTATATATCTGGGACAGCCCAATCAGCCCCAGCATTTT.

The chain uses TRBV30 and TRBJ2-3; D is unresolved. This CDR3 has 14 residues. V was cut by 2 bases and J by 2 bases, with 11 bases left in between. Germline CDR1 GTSNPN, CDR2 SVGIG (reference sequence). The CDR3 DNA reads as TGTGCCTGGAGTCCAGACGTCCACACAGATACGCAGTATTTT. Encoded protein: CAWSPDVHTDTQYF.

V usage is TRBV28 and J usage is TRBJ1-2; TRBD1 is a possible D gene (6 bases). Trimming pared 6 bases from V and 12 bases from J, leaving 29 bases between. Germline CDR1 and CDR2: MDHEN and SYDVKM. The CDR3 spans 16 residues. The CDR3 loop is CASSPRGAPRTFWDTF. The CDR3 nucleotides read TGTGCCAGCAGCCCCCGGGGGGCTCCTCGGACTTTTTGGGACACCTTC.

V is TRBV11-2 and J is TRBJ2-3; either TRBD1 or TRBD2 may fit D (6 bases each). Germline values: CDR1 SGHAT, CDR2 FQNNGV. The V and J ends lost 4 bases and 5 bases respectively, with 19 bases between them. The CDR3 contains 16 residues. CDR3 nucleotide sequence: TGTGCCAGCAGCTACAGGAGGGGGAGAGCCCAAGATACGCAGTATTTT. This translates into CASSYRRGRAQDTQYF.

Turning to this clone: Other DNA sequences in the same sample also yield this CDR3. J is TRBJ1-2 and V is TRBV5-4; weak D call: TRBD1 (5 bases). Trimming shortened V by 0 bases and J by 0 bases, and 6 bases separated the two germline ends. Germline CDR1 SGHNT, CDR2 YYREEE (reference sequence). There are 14 residues in the CDR3. For the CDR3, the DNA is TGTGCCAGCAGCTTGGGGGGGGCTAACTATGGCTACACCTTC. Translating it yields CASSLGGANYGYTF. Using reference TRBV5-4 and TRBJ1-2 for the parts outside the CDR3, the full variable domain is ETGVTQSPTHLIKTRGQQVTLRCSSQSGHNTVSWYQQALGQGPQFIFQYYREEENGRGNFPPRFSGLQFPNYSSELNVNALELDDSALYLCASSLGGANYGYTFGSGTRLTVV.

The V gene is TRBV6-4, the J gene TRBJ2-7, with 14 bases fitting TRBD2. The CDR3 contains 16 residues. The germline gives CDR1 MRHNA, CDR2 SNTAGT. V shed 5 bases, J shed 6 bases, and the junction held 9 bases outside the gene matches. In nucleotides, the CDR3 is TGTGCCAGCAGTTTGCGACTGGGACTAGCGGGAGCCGAGCAGTACTTC. Protein: CASSLRLGLAGAEQYF.

This clone was picked up a small number of times. The gene calls are TRBV9 and TRBJ2-7, with 12 bases fitting TRBD2. Germline V gene sequence: CDR1 SGDLS, CDR2 YYNGEE. The V gene end was trimmed by 3 bases and the J gene end by 3 bases; junction bases not matched to a gene: 4. The CDR3 is made up of 15 amino acids. As DNA, the CDR3 is TGTGCCAGCAGCGCCCTAGCGGGAGGGGTCTACGAGCAGTACTTC. Translating gives CASSALAGGVYEQYF.

The chain employs TRBV30 and TRBJ2-7, with 7 nucleotides matching TRBD1. Trimming at V came to 4 bases and at J to 6 bases, leaving 6 bases not matched to a gene. Germline V CDR1 and CDR2: GTSNPN, SVGIG (reference sequence). The CDR3 sequence is 12 residues long. The CDR3 protein is CAWMDGDSEQYF. As DNA, the CDR3 is TGTGCCTGGATGGACGGGGACAGCGAGCAGTACTTC. The whole variable domain, filled in from reference TRBV30 and TRBJ2-7, reads SQTIHQWPATLVQPVGSPLSLECTVEGTSNPNLYWYRQAAGRGLQLLFYSVGIGQISSEVPQNLSASRPQDRQFILSSKKLLLSDSGFYLCAWMDGDSEQYFGPGTRLTVT.

This chain connects TRBV4-1 to TRBJ2-7; 10 bases match TRBD1. V lost 4 bases and J lost 3; bases outside the gene matches: 3. CDR1 MGHRA and CDR2 YSYEKL come from the germline V gene. This CDR3 comprises 14 residues. The CDR3 here is CASSPGDRGYEQYF. CDR3 nucleotides: TGCGCCAGCAGCCCCGGGGACAGGGGCTACGAGCAGTACTTC.

This clone was seen just once. The genes are TRBV2 and TRBJ1-3; a possible D gene is TRBD1 (6 bases). The CDR3 contains 15 residues. V lost 6 bases and J 0 bases, leaving 12 bases between the germline ends. CDR1 is SNHLY and CDR2 is FYNNEI in the germline V gene. The CDR3 reads CASSTRDNSGNTIYF. The CDR3 region has the DNA TGTGCCAGCAGCACTCGGGACAACTCTGGAAACACCATATATTTT.

The chain uses TRBV4-2 and TRBJ2-5; 8 bases align to TRBD1. The J call is doubtful: the DNA matches TRBJ2-7 better. Germline V CDR1 and CDR2: LGHNA, YNFKEQ. This CDR3 is 16 amino acids long. CDR3 bases: TGTGCCAGCAGCCAACCGGCCGGGACAGGAGGCCACGAGCAGTACTTC. It yields the protein CASSQPAGTGGHEQYF.

The chain combines TRBV11-2 with TRBJ2-1, with 10 bases that match TRBD1. Germline CDR1 and CDR2: SGHAT and FQNNGV. J lost 2 bases, V lost 4 bases, and 8 bases had no gene match. The CDR3 loop spans 17 amino acids. CDR3 residues: CASSSLRDRGPYNEQFF. The CDR3 DNA sequence: TGTGCCAGCAGCTCTTTAAGGGACAGGGGACCCTACAATGAGCAGTTCTTC.